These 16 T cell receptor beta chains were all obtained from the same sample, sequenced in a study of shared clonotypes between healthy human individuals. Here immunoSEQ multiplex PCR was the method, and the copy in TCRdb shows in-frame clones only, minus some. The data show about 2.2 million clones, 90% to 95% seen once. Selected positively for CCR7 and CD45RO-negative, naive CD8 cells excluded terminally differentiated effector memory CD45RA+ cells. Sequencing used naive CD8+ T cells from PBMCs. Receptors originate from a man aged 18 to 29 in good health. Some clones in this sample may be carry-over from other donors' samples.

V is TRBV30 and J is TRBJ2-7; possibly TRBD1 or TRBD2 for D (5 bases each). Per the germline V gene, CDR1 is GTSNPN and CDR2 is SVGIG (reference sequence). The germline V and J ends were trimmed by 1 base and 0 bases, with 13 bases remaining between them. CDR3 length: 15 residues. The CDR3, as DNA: TGTGCCTGGAGTGCCGGGGACGGCTTCTCCTACGAGCAGTACTTC. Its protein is CAWSAGDGFSYEQYF.

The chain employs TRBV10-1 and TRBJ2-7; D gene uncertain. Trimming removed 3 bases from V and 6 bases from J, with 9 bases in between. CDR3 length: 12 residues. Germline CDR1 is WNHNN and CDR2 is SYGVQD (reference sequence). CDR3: CASSDPPSEQYF. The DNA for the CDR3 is TGCGCCAGCAGTGATCCCCCCAGCGAGCAGTACTTC.

CDR3 residues: CASSPRDSTYEQYF. CDR3 DNA sequence: TGCGCCAGCAGCCCGCGGGACAGTACCTACGAGCAGTACTTC. J is TRBJ2-5 and V is TRBV4-3, with D possibly being TRBD1 (7 bases). The DNA end lines up better with TRBJ2-7; the J call may be wrong. Germline V gene sequence: CDR1 LGHNA, CDR2 YSLEER. CDR3 length equals 14 residues.

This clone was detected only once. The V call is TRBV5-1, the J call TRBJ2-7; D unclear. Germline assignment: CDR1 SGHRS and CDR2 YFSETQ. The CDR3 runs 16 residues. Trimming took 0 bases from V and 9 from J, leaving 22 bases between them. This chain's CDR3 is CASSLADDGSLRGQYF. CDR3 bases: TGCGCCAGCAGCTTGGCCGACGACGGATCCCTACGAGGGCAGTACTTC.

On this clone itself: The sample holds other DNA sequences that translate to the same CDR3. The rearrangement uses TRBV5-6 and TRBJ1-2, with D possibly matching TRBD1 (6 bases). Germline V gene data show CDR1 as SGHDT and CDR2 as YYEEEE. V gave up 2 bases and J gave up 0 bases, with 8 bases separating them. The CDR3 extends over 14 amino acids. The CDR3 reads CASSLTGSNYGYTF. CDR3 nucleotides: TGTGCCAGCAGCTTAACAGGGTCTAACTATGGCTACACCTTC.

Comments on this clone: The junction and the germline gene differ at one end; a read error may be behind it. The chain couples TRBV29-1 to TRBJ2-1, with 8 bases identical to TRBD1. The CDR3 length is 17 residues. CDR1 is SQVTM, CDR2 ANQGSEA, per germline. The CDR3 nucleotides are TGCAGCGTTGAAGTTGTTTTCGGGACAGGTCCCTATAATGAGCAGTTCTTC. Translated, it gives CSVEVVFGTGPYNEQFF.

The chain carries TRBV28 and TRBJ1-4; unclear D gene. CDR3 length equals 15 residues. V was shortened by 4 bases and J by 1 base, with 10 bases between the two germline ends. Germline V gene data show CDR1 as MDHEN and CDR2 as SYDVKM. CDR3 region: CASSSWTETNEKLFF. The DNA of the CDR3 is TGTGCCAGCAGTTCGTGGACTGAAACTAATGAAAAACTGTTTTTT.

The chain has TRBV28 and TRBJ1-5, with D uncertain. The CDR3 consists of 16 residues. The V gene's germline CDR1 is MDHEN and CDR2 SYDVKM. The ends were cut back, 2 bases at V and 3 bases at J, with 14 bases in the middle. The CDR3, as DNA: TGTGCCAGCAGTTTACCAGTAGGTTGGAACAATCAGCCCCAGCATTTT. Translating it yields CASSLPVGWNNQPQHF.

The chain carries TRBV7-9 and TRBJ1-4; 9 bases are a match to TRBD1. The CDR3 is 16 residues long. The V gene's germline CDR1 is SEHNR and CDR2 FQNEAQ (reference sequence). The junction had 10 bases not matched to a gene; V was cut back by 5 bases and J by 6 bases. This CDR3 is CASSPVSGQGYEKLFF. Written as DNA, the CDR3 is TGTGCCAGCAGCCCGGTTTCGGGACAGGGATATGAAAAACTGTTTTTT.

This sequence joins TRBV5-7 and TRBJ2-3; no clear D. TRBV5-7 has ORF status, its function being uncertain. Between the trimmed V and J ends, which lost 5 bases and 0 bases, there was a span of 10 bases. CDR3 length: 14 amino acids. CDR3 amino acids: CASRPKGSTDTQYF. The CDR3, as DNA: TGTGCCAGCAGACCCAAGGGAAGCACAGATACGCAGTATTTT.

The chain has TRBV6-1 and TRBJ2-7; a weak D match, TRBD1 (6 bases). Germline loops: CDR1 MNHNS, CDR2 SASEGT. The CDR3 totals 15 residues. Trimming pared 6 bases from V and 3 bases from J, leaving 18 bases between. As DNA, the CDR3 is TGTGCCAGCAGCTACCACAGGGTACAGTACTACGAGCAGTACTTC. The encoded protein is CASSYHRVQYYEQYF.

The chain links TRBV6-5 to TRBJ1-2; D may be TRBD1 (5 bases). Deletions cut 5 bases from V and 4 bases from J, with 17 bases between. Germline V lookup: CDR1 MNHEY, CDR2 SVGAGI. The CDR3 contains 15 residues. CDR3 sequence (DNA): TGTGCCAGCAGTCCTATAGGGGTAGGGACCTATGGCTACACCTTC. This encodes CASSPIGVGTYGYTF.

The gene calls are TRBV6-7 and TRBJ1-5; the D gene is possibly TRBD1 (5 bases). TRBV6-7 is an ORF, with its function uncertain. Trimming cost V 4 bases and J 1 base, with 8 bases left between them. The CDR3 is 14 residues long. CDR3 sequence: CASSCRDSNQPQHF. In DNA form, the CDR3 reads TGTGCCAGCAGTTGCCGGGACAGCAATCAGCCCCAGCATTTT.

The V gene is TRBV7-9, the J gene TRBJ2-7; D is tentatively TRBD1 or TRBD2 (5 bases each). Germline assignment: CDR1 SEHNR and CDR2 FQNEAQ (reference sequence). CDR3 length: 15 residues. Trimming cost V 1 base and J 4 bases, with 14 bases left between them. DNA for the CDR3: TGTGCCAGCAGCTTAGGAGGGGCGCCGGGATACGAGCAGTACTTC. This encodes CASSLGGAPGYEQYF.

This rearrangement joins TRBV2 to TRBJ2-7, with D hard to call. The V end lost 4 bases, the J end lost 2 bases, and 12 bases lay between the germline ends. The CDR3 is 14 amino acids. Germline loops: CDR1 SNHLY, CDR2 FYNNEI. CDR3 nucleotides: TGTGCCAGCAGTGGGGGAACGTGGCCCTACGAGCAGTACTTC. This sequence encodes CASSGGTWPYEQYF.

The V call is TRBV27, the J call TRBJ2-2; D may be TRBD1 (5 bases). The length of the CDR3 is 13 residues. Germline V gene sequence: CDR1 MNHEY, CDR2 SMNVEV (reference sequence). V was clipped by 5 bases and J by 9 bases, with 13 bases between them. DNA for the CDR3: TGTGCCAGCAGTCCCCAGGGTCCCCGGGAGCTGTTTTTT. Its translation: CASSPQGPRELFF.